The 19 T cell receptor beta chains reported below all come from one sample, sequenced in a study of T cells in Graves' hyperthyroidism and ophthalmopathy. The CDR3 regions of TCR beta were amplified from RNA transcripts. A first-round RT-PCR of the TCR CDR3 used the HTBI primer set. TCRdb ran MiXCR on the multiplex PCR reads and lists one entry per CDR3 protein. The sample lists 350,000 to 400,000 distinct CDR3 sequences, about a fifth seen once, with about 3.5% in the top ten. The sequencing sample was made of blood. These receptors came from a woman aged 18-29 years with Graves' hyperthyroidism.

This chain links TRBV5-6 with TRBJ1-6; 7 bases line up with TRBD1. This CDR3 contains 14 residues. The germline V gene has CDR1 SGHDT and CDR2 YYEEEE. V shed 0 bases, J shed 9 bases, and the junction held 3 bases outside the gene matches. The CDR3 DNA reads TGTGCCAGCAGCTTGGGAGGGGGCGGTTCACCCCTCCACTTT. It yields the protein CASSLGGGGSPLHF.

In this sample, this clonotype turned up a few times. The CDR3, as DNA: TGCAGCGTTAAGACGGACTATTATGGCTACACCTTC. Translation: CSVKTDYYGYTF. The chain couples TRBV29-1 to TRBJ1-2; the D is unclear. CDR1 is SQVTM, CDR2 ANQGSEA, per germline. Between the trimmed V and J ends, which lost 5 bases and 5 bases, there was a span of 12 bases. The CDR3 is 12 amino acids.

This clonotype was seen repeatedly, ten times or more. This sequence joins TRBV15 and TRBJ2-7, with 7 bases lining up with TRBD1. Germline V gives CDR1 LNHNV, CDR2 YYDKDF (reference sequence). The CDR3 is 17 residues long. V trimming: 0 bases; J trimming: 3 bases; junction bases outside the gene matches: 11. CDR3 residues: CATSRDLRNRGHYEQYF. The CDR3 bases are TGTGCCACCAGCAGAGATCTTAGGAACAGGGGACACTACGAGCAGTACTTC.

This clonotype was seen at least ten times. The chain employs TRBV24-1 and TRBJ2-5; either TRBD1 or TRBD2 may fit D (5 bases each). The CDR3 consists of 14 residues. Per the germline V gene, CDR1 is KGHDR and CDR2 is SFDVKD. With 7 bases removed from V and 8 bases from J, the gap between germline ends came to 19 bases. The CDR3 here is CATRQGRQLATQYF. In DNA form, the CDR3 reads TGTGCCACCAGGCAGGGACGGCAGTTGGCAACCCAGTACTTC.

There are many counts of this clonotype. J is TRBJ2-7 and V is TRBV5-1; maybe TRBD1 (6 bases). The germline CDR1 and CDR2 sequences are SGHRS and YFSETQ. Trimming cost V 4 bases and J 6 bases, with 14 bases left between them. CDR3 size: 13 residues. The CDR3 loop is CASSPRGPGEQYF. The CDR3 coding sequence is TGCGCCAGCAGCCCCAGGGGACCGGGCGAGCAGTACTTC. Drawing the rest from reference TRBV5-1 and TRBJ2-7, the complete variable domain is KAGVTQTPRYLIKTRGQQVTLSCSPISGHRSVSWYQQTPGQGLQFLFEYFSETQRNKGNFPGRFSGRQFSNSRSEMNVSTLELGDSALYLCASSPRGPGEQYFGPGTRLTVT.

As regards this clonotype: A much more abundant neighbour one base away suggests this may be a read error. The rearrangement links TRBV12-3 or TRBV12-4 to TRBJ1-6, with 8 nucleotides matching TRBD1. This CDR3 has 15 amino acids. The CDR3 sequence is CASSFGTGYNSPFHF. CDR3 nucleotides: TGTGCCAGCAGTTTCGGGACAGGCTATAATTCACCCTTCCACTTT.

This clonotype was seen a handful of times. This may come from a read error, since a much larger clone is one base off. The chain combines TRBV24-1 with TRBJ1-5; D unresolved. The CDR3 extends over 15 amino acids. Germline V gene data show CDR1 as KGHDR and CDR2 as SFDVKD. This chain's CDR3 is CAASDPGDGLQPQHF. As DNA, the CDR3 is TGTGCCGCCAGTGACCCCGGGGATGGGTTACAGCCCCAGCATTTT.

The chain employs TRBV18 and TRBJ1-5; 7 nucleotides agree with TRBD1. V lost 6 bases and J lost 5; bases outside the gene matches: 16. Per the germline V gene, CDR1 is KGHSH and CDR2 is LQKENI. This CDR3 has 17 amino acids. CDR3 residues: CASSRTPLGQLDQPQHF. CDR3 DNA sequence: TGTGCCAGCTCGCGCACACCGTTGGGACAGCTCGATCAGCCCCAGCATTTT.

Worth noting for this clonotype: Since a much larger clone is just one base distant, this may be a read error. The genes are TRBV30 and TRBJ1-5; D not resolved. In germline, CDR1 is GTSNPN, CDR2 SVGIG (reference sequence). The CDR3 spans 14 residues. CDR3 in DNA: TGTGCCTGGAGTGAGGCGGGGATGCATCAGCCCCAGGATTTT. This gives the protein CAWSEAGMHQPQDF.

This clonotype has ten or more counts. The chain uses TRBV20-1 and TRBJ1-5; the D gene is possibly TRBD1 (6 bases). This CDR3 has 14 residues. The germline V gene has CDR1 DFQATT and CDR2 SNEGSKA (reference sequence). V lost 2 bases, J lost 3 bases, and 11 bases lay in between. This CDR3 reads CSARHRDINQPQHF. The CDR3 region has the DNA TGCAGTGCTAGACACCGGGACATCAATCAGCCCCAGCATTTT.

This clonotype was detected many times. One end of the junction does not line up with germline, which may come from a read error. This sequence joins TRBV12-3 or TRBV12-4 and TRBJ1-1; D may be TRBD1 (6 bases). The CDR3 totals 15 residues. CDR3 DNA: TGTGCCGGCAGTTTAAGGGGAGCAGGGGAAACTGAAGCTTTCTTT. Translating gives CAGSLRGAGETEAFF.

This clonotype was counted a few times. A read error is likely, as this CDR3 ends without the conserved phenylalanine or tryptophan. V gene TRBV5-1 combines with J gene TRBJ2-5; no firm D call. This CDR3 spans 13 amino acids. Deletions cut 1 base from V and 1 base from J, with 5 bases between. Germline V lookup: CDR1 SGHRS, CDR2 YFSETQ. This CDR3 is CASSLNFQETQYL. The CDR3 nucleotides are TGCGCCAGCAGCTTGAACTTCCAAGAGACCCAGTACCTC.

This clonotype was seen a few times. This chain links TRBV13 with TRBJ2-2; TRBD1 might be the D (6 bases). V was cut by 5 bases and J by 0 bases, with 13 bases left in between. CDR3 length: 16 amino acids. The V gene's germline CDR1 is PRHDT and CDR2 FYEKMQ (reference sequence). In DNA, the CDR3 is TGTGCCAGCAGCCGGACCGGGACACCGAACACCGGGGAGCTGTTTTTT. It codes for CASSRTGTPNTGELFF. Looking up the rest from reference TRBV13 and TRBJ2-2 gives the full variable domain: AAGVIQSPRHLIKEKRETATLKCYPIPRHDTVYWYQQGPGQDPQFLISFYEKMQSDKGSIPDRFSAQQFSDYHSELNMSSLELGDSALYFCASSRTGTPNTGELFFGEGSRLTVL.

This clonotype came up many times. This rearrangement joins TRBV6-5 to TRBJ2-5; D not resolved. Trimming took off 10 bases at V and 5 bases at J, with 20 bases between the two ends. This CDR3 contains 14 residues. Germline CDR1 is MNHEY and CDR2 is SVGAGI. CDR3 residues: CAIPKSDVVETQYF. The DNA of the CDR3 is TGTGCCATTCCGAAATCGGACGTAGTCGAGACCCAGTACTTC.

This clonotype was observed many times. The J gene is TRBJ2-3, the V gene TRBV6-5; 11 positions agree with TRBD2. The CDR3 length is 15 residues. After removal of 8 bases from V and 4 bases from J, the junction contained 8 bases not matched to a gene. The germline V gene has CDR1 MNHEY and CDR2 SVGAGI. DNA for the CDR3: TGTGCCAGCCGTAGCGGGGGGGCAGTTGCAGATACGCAGTATTTT. It codes for CASRSGGAVADTQYF.

The CDR3 region has the DNA TGTGCCAGCACCGTCGGCAATTATTATAATTCACCCCTCCACTTT. Amino acid sequence: CASTVGNYYNSPLHF. The chain joins TRBV6-1 to TRBJ1-6; no definite D call. Germline V gene lookup returns CDR1 MNHNS and CDR2 SASEGT. With 7 bases removed from V and 4 bases from J, the gap between germline ends came to 14 bases. The CDR3 totals 15 residues.

In this sample, this clonotype turned up many times. This chain links TRBV3-1 with TRBJ1-1; 7 positions agree with TRBD1. The germline CDR1 and CDR2 sequences are LGHDT and YNNKEL (reference sequence). The trim removed 1 base at V and 4 bases at J, leaving 3 bases unmatched. This CDR3 has 14 residues. The CDR3 coding sequence is TGTGCCAGCAGCCAAGGACAGGGATCCACTGAAGCTTTCTTT. This encodes CASSQGQGSTEAFF.

This clonotype was detected ten times or more. This sequence joins TRBV11-2 and TRBJ2-5; 7 bases are shared with TRBD1. The CDR3 totals 14 residues. The germline gives CDR1 SGHAT, CDR2 FQNNGV. Unmatched junction bases numbered 6, after V lost 7 bases and J lost 1 base. The CDR3 reads CASTNGQVQETQYF. CDR3 DNA: TGTGCCAGCACCAATGGACAGGTCCAAGAGACCCAGTACTTC.

This clonotype was detected ten times or more. V and J are TRBV4-1 and TRBJ1-1; D not resolved. Germline CDR1 is MGHRA and CDR2 is YSYEKL. The CDR3 has 16 residues. The ends were cut back, 1 base at V and 0 bases at J, with 12 bases in the middle. CDR3 protein: CASSQGRTVMNTEAFF. CDR3 nucleotides: TGCGCCAGCAGCCAAGGCCGGACTGTAATGAACACTGAAGCTTTCTTT.